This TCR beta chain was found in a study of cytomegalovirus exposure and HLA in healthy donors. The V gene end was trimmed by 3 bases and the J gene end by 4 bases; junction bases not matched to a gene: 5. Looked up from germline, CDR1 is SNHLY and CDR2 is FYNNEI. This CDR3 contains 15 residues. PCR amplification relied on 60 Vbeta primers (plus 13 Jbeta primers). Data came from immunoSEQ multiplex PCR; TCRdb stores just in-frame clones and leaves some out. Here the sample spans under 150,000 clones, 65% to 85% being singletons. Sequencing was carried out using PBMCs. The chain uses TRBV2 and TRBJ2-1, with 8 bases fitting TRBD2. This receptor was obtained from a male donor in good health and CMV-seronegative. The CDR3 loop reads CASSDSSGSYNEQFF. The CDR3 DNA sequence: TGTGCCAGCAGTGATTCCAGCGGGAGTTACAATGAGCAGTTCTTC.